This entry concerns a single TCR beta chain. The data derive from a study of OX40 agonist ivuxolimab in advanced cancers. Method: immunoSEQ multiplex PCR; TCRdb's copy keeps in-frame clones and lacks some. The repertoire holds approximately 66,000 clones, with 88% as singletons. The material sequenced was CD4+ or CD8+ T cells sorted from blood, taken in a trial of the OX40 agonist ivuxolimab. The clonotype originates from an adult with an advanced solid tumor such as melanoma, head and neck, liver or kidney cancer.

The CDR3 spells CASSLPDAVPSSNQPQHF. In DNA, the CDR3 is TGTGCCAGCAGCCTCCCCGACGCCGTACCCTCTAGCAATCAGCCCCAGCATTTT. The gene calls are TRBV28 and TRBJ1-5; D is unclear. CDR3 length: 18 residues. The V gene lost 6 bases and the J gene lost 0 bases, with 21 bases spanning the gap. CDR1 is MDHEN, CDR2 SYDVKM, per germline.